The clone carrying this TCR beta chain was counted ten times or more. These data originate in a study of response to subunit inactivated influenza vaccine. From the RT-PCR reads, TCRdb called clonotypes with MiXCR, one entry per CDR3 protein. The sample yields 500,000 to 550,000 distinct CDR3 sequences, 7.6% seen once. The CDR3 is 14 amino acids. Trimming took 3 bases from V and 3 from J, leaving 9 bases between them. Germline loops: CDR1 MNHEY, CDR2 SVGAGI. This receptor was identified in a man between 50 and 70 years old who received an inactivated influenza vaccine. This chain uses TRBV6-5 with TRBJ2-1, with D perhaps TRBD2 (6 bases). This material consisted of PBMCs from blood, taken approximately 25 months after vaccination. The CDR3 DNA reads TGTGCCAGCAGTTATCGCGGGAACTACAATGAGCAGTTCTTC. This sequence encodes CASSYRGNYNEQFF.